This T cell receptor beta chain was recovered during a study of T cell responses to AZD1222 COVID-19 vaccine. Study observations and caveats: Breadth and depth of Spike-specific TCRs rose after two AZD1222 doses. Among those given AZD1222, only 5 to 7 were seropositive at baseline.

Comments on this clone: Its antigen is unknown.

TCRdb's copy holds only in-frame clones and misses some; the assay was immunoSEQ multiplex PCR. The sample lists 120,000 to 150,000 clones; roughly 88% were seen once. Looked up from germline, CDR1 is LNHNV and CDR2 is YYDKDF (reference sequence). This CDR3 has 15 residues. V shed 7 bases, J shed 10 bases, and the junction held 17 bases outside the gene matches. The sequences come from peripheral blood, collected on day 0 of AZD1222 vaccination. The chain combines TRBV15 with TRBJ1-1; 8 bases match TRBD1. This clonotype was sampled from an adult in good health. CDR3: CATIPDMRTGTAAFF. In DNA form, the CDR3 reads TGTGCCACCATCCCAGACATGAGGACAGGGACAGCAGCTTTCTTT.